The clone carrying this T cell receptor (beta chain) showed up just a few times. This entry belongs to a study of CD8 T cells in Susac syndrome. Sequencing targeted TCR beta in T cells from blood (CD8+ and CD4+). The CDR3 sequence is 15 residues long. Germline lookup yields CDR1 MNHEY and CDR2 SVGEGT. With 4 bases removed from V and 2 bases from J, the gap between germline ends came to 11 bases. With random hexamers, reverse transcription was performed on roughly 0.5 to 1 ug of RNA. TCRdb re-called the immunoSEQ multiplex PCR reads with MiXCR, one entry per CDR3 protein. The data hold some 300,000 distinct CDR3 sequences, with approximately 90% observed a single time.

The chain links TRBV6-2 or TRBV6-3 to TRBJ2-2; D is undetermined. The receptor was isolated from a human donor with multiple sclerosis. Sample: CD8+ T cells from PBMCs. The CDR3 reads CASSLITVNTGELFF. As DNA, the CDR3 is TGTGCCAGCAGTTTAATCACAGTTAACACCGGGGAGCTGTTTTTT.